This T cell receptor beta chain derives from a study of OX40 agonist ivuxolimab in advanced cancers. Study information: Patients were infused with ivuxolimab every 2 weeks at 0.01 to 10 mg/kg. Every patient in dose escalation had hepatocellular carcinoma, melanoma, renal cell or head and neck cancer.

In germline, CDR1 is SSHAT, CDR2 FNYEAQ (reference sequence). The CDR3 has 16 residues. With 2 bases removed from V and 4 bases from J, the gap between germline ends came to 17 bases. A note on this clone: The antigen is undetermined. The sample holds other DNA sequences that translate to the same CDR3.

Libraries were prepared by immunoSEQ multiplex PCR; TCRdb keeps only in-frame clonotypes and omits some of them. The sample lists roughly 92,000 clones; less than 85% were seen once. Study observations and caveats: Expanded clones were, on average, more numerous among CD8+ T cells than CD4+. A proportion of nonresponders additionally exhibited low normalized T-cell clonal expansion.

The chain joins TRBV7-7 to TRBJ2-5; D tentatively reads TRBD1 or TRBD2 (5 bases each). The material sequenced was CD4+ or CD8+ T cells sorted from blood, taken in a trial of the OX40 agonist ivuxolimab. The origin of this receptor is an adult with an advanced solid tumor such as melanoma, head and neck, liver or kidney cancer. The CDR3 coding sequence is TGTGCCAGCAGCTTATCTGCCGGGGACGGAGGAGAGACCCAGTACTTC. As protein: CASSLSAGDGGETQYF.